A selection of T cell receptor beta chains follows, all from one sample in a study of T cells after yellow fever vaccination. One entry per CDR3 protein, called by TCRdb with MiXCR from the 5' RACE reads. The table has fewer than 650,000 distinct CDR3 sequences, 21% seen once; the top ten hold approximately 15%. This sample comprised PBMCs, obtained about 20 days after the first yellow fever vaccination. Receptor source: a man aged 18 to 29 who received the YFV17D yellow fever vaccine. Each CDR3 is given with its conserved first and last residue. The D gene is left open where the match is weak. Clone size, where shown, is once, few, many, or a class for clones that have expanded.

J gene: TRBJ2-1
V gene: TRBV9
D gene: TRBD1
clone size: few
CDR3 protein: CASSVDNRGAYNEQFF
CDR3 DNA: TGTGCCAGCAGCGTAGATAACAGGGGGGCGTACAATGAGCAGTTCTTC

J gene: TRBJ1-2
V gene: TRBV7-2
D gene: .
clone size: few
CDR3 protein: CASLEEPQPNYGYTF
CDR3 DNA: TGTGCCAGCCTAGAGGAGCCACAGCCCAACTATGGCTACACCTTC

J gene: TRBJ1-2
V gene: TRBV6-5
D gene: .
clone size: few
CDR3 protein: CASSYTLTGSYGYTF
CDR3 DNA: TGTGCCAGCAGTTACACCCTTACAGGATCCTATGGCTACACCTTC

J gene: TRBJ2-2
V gene: TRBV3-1
D gene: .
clone size: .
CDR3 protein: CASRLYTGELFF
CDR3 DNA: TGTGCCAGCCGTCTTTACACCGGGGAGCTGTTTTTT

J gene: TRBJ1-5
V gene: TRBV6-5
D gene: .
clone size: many
CDR3 protein: CASSSPGGLTQHF
CDR3 DNA: TGTGCCAGCAGTTCGCCCGGGGGCTTGACCCAGCATTTT

J gene: TRBJ2-1
V gene: TRBV25-1
D gene: .
clone size: few
CDR3 protein: CASSESGQQPYNEQFF
CDR3 DNA: TGTGCCAGCAGTGAATCCGGACAGCAACCCTACAATGAGCAGTTCTTC

J gene: TRBJ2-1
V gene: TRBV27
D gene: .
clone size: few
CDR3 protein: CASSGLHEQFF
CDR3 DNA: TGTGCCAGCAGCGGCCTACATGAGCAGTTCTTC

J gene: TRBJ2-4
V gene: TRBV6-7
D gene: .
clone size: .
CDR3 protein: CASSADGGAKNIQYF
CDR3 DNA: TGTGCCAGCAGCGCAGACGGAGGAGCCAAAAACATTCAGTACTTC

J gene: TRBJ1-2
V gene: TRBV18
D gene: .
clone size: .
CDR3 protein: CASSPRQVAEGYTF
CDR3 DNA: TGTGCCAGCTCACCACGTCAGGTTGCGGAAGGCTACACCTTC

J gene: TRBJ1-1
V gene: TRBV10-3
D gene: TRBD1
clone size: few
CDR3 protein: CAIRRQGSGTEAFF
CDR3 DNA: TGTGCCATCAGGCGACAGGGATCGGGAACTGAAGCTTTCTTT

J gene: TRBJ1-3
V gene: TRBV7-2
D gene: .
clone size: .
CDR3 protein: CASSWGRTGNTIYF
CDR3 DNA: TGTGCCAGCAGCTGGGGCAGAACTGGAAACACCATATATTTT

J gene: TRBJ1-2
V gene: TRBV6-1
D gene: .
clone size: .
CDR3 protein: CASTQRPEVHGYTF
CDR3 DNA: TGTGCCAGCACCCAGCGACCCGAGGTCCATGGCTACACCTTC

J gene: TRBJ2-7
V gene: TRBV9
D gene: .
clone size: few
CDR3 protein: CASSPTDGAYEQYF
CDR3 DNA: TGTGCCAGCAGCCCTACAGATGGGGCCTACGAGCAGTACTTC

J gene: TRBJ1-1
V gene: TRBV6-2/TRBV6-3
D gene: .
clone size: .
CDR3 protein: CASSYDGYPHSAEAFF
CDR3 DNA: TGTGCCAGCAGTTACGACGGGTACCCCCACTCGGCAGAAGCTTTCTTT

J gene: TRBJ2-5
V gene: TRBV5-1
D gene: TRBD2
clone size: .
CDR3 protein: CASKLAGEETQYF
CDR3 DNA: TGCGCCAGCAAATTAGCGGGGGAAGAGACCCAGTACTTC

J gene: TRBJ1-3
V gene: TRBV3-1
D gene: .
clone size: few
CDR3 protein: CASSQDRLLSGNTIYF
CDR3 DNA: TGTGCCAGCAGCCAAGATCGTCTGCTCTCTGGAAACACCATATATTTT

J gene: TRBJ1-1
V gene: TRBV12-3/TRBV12-4
D gene: .
clone size: .
CDR3 protein: CASSIGPSRAFF
CDR3 DNA: TGTGCCAGCAGTATAGGACCTTCTCGAGCTTTCTTT

J gene: TRBJ2-7
V gene: TRBV5-4
D gene: .
clone size: .
CDR3 protein: CASSSRGEREQYF
CDR3 DNA: TGTGCCAGCAGCTCCAGAGGGGAGAGAGAGCAGTACTTC

J gene: TRBJ2-3
V gene: TRBV29-1
D gene: .
clone size: .
CDR3 protein: CSVHLTEGARDTQYF
CDR3 DNA: TGCAGCGTCCACCTGACAGAGGGAGCACGCGATACGCAGTATTTT

J gene: TRBJ2-1
V gene: TRBV6-5
D gene: TRBD2
clone size: few
CDR3 protein: CASSYPASGGNEQFF
CDR3 DNA: TGTGCCAGCAGTTACCCTGCTAGCGGGGGTAATGAGCAGTTCTTC

J gene: TRBJ2-5
V gene: TRBV29-1
D gene: TRBD1
clone size: .
CDR3 protein: CSVESGQGRQTQYF
CDR3 DNA: TGCAGCGTTGAATCGGGACAGGGACGGCAGACCCAGTACTTC

J gene: TRBJ2-3
V gene: TRBV20-1
D gene: .
clone size: few
CDR3 protein: CSAKTDTQYF
CDR3 DNA: TGCAGTGCTAAAACAGATACGCAGTATTTT

J gene: TRBJ2-7
V gene: TRBV20-1
D gene: .
clone size: few
CDR3 protein: CSARVGLAYEQYF
CDR3 DNA: TGCAGTGCTAGAGTCGGGCTAGCTTACGAGCAGTACTTC

J gene: TRBJ2-2
V gene: TRBV5-1
D gene: TRBD2
clone size: .
CDR3 protein: CASSLGTSGRNTGELFF
CDR3 DNA: TGCGCCAGCAGCCTCGGGACTAGCGGGAGGAACACCGGGGAGCTGTTTTTT

J gene: TRBJ2-5
V gene: TRBV11-2
D gene: .
clone size: few
CDR3 protein: CASSPPPGVRDQETQYF
CDR3 DNA: TGTGCCAGCAGCCCTCCGCCCGGGGTCAGGGATCAAGAGACCCAGTACTTC

J gene: TRBJ2-1
V gene: TRBV4-3
D gene: TRBD1
clone size: .
CDR3 protein: CASSQDARTGEDEQFF
CDR3 DNA: TGCGCCAGCAGCCAAGATGCCAGGACAGGGGAGGATGAGCAGTTCTTC

J gene: TRBJ2-5
V gene: TRBV5-6
D gene: .
clone size: .
CDR3 protein: CASSSPPQETQYF
CDR3 DNA: TGTGCCAGCAGCTCCCCTCCTCAGGAGACCCAGTACTTC

J gene: TRBJ1-6
V gene: TRBV29-1
D gene: .
clone size: few
CDR3 protein: CSVATGSNSPLHF
CDR3 DNA: TGCAGCGTGGCGACAGGTTCGAATTCACCCCTCCACTTT

J gene: TRBJ2-3
V gene: TRBV7-9
D gene: TRBD2
clone size: once
CDR3 protein: CASSLGIAGSTDTQYF
CDR3 DNA: TGTGCCAGCAGCTTAGGGATAGCGGGGAGCACAGATACGCAGTATTTT

J gene: TRBJ1-6
V gene: TRBV28
D gene: .
clone size: .
CDR3 protein: CASSSSGWTLHF
CDR3 DNA: TGTGCCAGCAGTTCCTCGGGGTGGACCCTCCACTTT

J gene: TRBJ1-1
V gene: TRBV19
D gene: .
clone size: .
CDR3 protein: CASSVRSSERAFF
CDR3 DNA: TGTGCCAGTAGCGTAAGAAGCTCGGAGAGAGCTTTCTTT

J gene: TRBJ2-5
V gene: TRBV4-1
D gene: .
clone size: few
CDR3 protein: CASSQDRTEHNQETQYF
CDR3 DNA: TGCGCCAGCAGCCAAGATAGGACAGAACATAACCAAGAGACCCAGTACTTC

J gene: TRBJ2-2
V gene: TRBV18
D gene: TRBD2
clone size: few
CDR3 protein: CASSPNSGFNTGELFF
CDR3 DNA: TGTGCCAGCTCACCGAATAGCGGGTTCAACACCGGGGAGCTGTTTTTT

J gene: TRBJ2-7
V gene: TRBV5-1
D gene: .
clone size: few
CDR3 protein: CASSWETPRYEQYF
CDR3 DNA: TGCGCCAGCAGCTGGGAGACACCGAGGTACGAGCAGTACTTC

J gene: TRBJ1-5
V gene: TRBV15
D gene: .
clone size: .
CDR3 protein: CATSRDGGGLSNQPQHF
CDR3 DNA: TGTGCCACCAGCAGAGATGGCGGGGGCCTTAGCAATCAGCCCCAGCATTTT

J gene: TRBJ2-1
V gene: TRBV12-3/TRBV12-4
D gene: .
clone size: .
CDR3 protein: CASSLGILASEQFF
CDR3 DNA: TGTGCCAGCAGTTTAGGGATCCTTGCGTCCGAGCAGTTCTTC

J gene: TRBJ1-1
V gene: TRBV12-3/TRBV12-4
D gene: .
clone size: few
CDR3 protein: CASSKVGEAFF
CDR3 DNA: TGTGCCAGCTCGAAAGTGGGCGAAGCTTTCTTT

J gene: TRBJ1-1
V gene: TRBV12-3/TRBV12-4
D gene: .
clone size: .
CDR3 protein: CASSWGPGVEGEAFF
CDR3 DNA: TGTGCCAGCAGTTGGGGCCCGGGGGTTGAGGGTGAAGCTTTCTTT

J gene: TRBJ1-5
V gene: TRBV5-1
D gene: .
clone size: .
CDR3 protein: CASSEGHNQPQHF
CDR3 DNA: TGCGCCAGCAGCGAGGGACATAATCAGCCCCAGCATTTT

J gene: TRBJ2-5
V gene: TRBV2
D gene: .
clone size: .
CDR3 protein: CASSGGLGPAETQYF
CDR3 DNA: TGTGCCAGCAGTGGGGGCTTGGGGCCTGCGGAGACCCAGTACTTC

J gene: TRBJ1-2
V gene: TRBV4-2
D gene: TRBD1
clone size: few
CDR3 protein: CASSQDGTGGGYTF
CDR3 DNA: TGTGCCAGCAGCCAAGATGGGACAGGGGGTGGCTACACCTTC

J gene: TRBJ1-6
V gene: TRBV30
D gene: .
clone size: few
CDR3 protein: CAWSGTYPSPLHF
CDR3 DNA: TGTGCCTGGAGTGGGACTTATCCCTCACCCCTCCACTTT

J gene: TRBJ1-5
V gene: TRBV4-2
D gene: .
clone size: few
CDR3 protein: CASSQAGASNQPQHF
CDR3 DNA: TGTGCCAGCAGCCAAGCCGGGGCCAGTAATCAGCCCCAGCATTTT

J gene: TRBJ1-1
V gene: TRBV7-2
D gene: .
clone size: .
CDR3 protein: CASSLVHPGRAFF
CDR3 DNA: TGTGCCAGCAGCTTAGTTCACCCGGGTCGAGCTTTCTTT

J gene: TRBJ1-1
V gene: TRBV2
D gene: .
clone size: .
CDR3 protein: CASSALGTEAFF
CDR3 DNA: TGTGCCAGCAGCGCACTTGGGACTGAAGCTTTCTTT

J gene: TRBJ2-1
V gene: TRBV11-2
D gene: TRBD1
clone size: .
CDR3 protein: CASSSGQNEQFF
CDR3 DNA: TGTGCCAGCAGCTCGGGACAGAATGAGCAGTTCTTC

J gene: TRBJ1-5
V gene: TRBV19
D gene: .
clone size: few
CDR3 protein: CATHPGTLYQPQHF
CDR3 DNA: TGTGCCACCCATCCCGGGACCCTCTATCAGCCCCAGCATTTT

J gene: TRBJ2-1
V gene: TRBV6-1
D gene: .
clone size: .
CDR3 protein: CASKRRVGYNEQFF
CDR3 DNA: TGTGCCAGCAAGCGGAGGGTGGGATACAATGAGCAGTTCTTC

J gene: TRBJ2-5
V gene: TRBV7-8
D gene: TRBD2
clone size: few
CDR3 protein: CASSVLPLLAGGPAGETQYF
CDR3 DNA: TGTGCCAGCAGCGTCCTTCCCCTACTAGCGGGGGGGCCAGCCGGGGAGACCCAGTACTTC

J gene: TRBJ2-4
V gene: TRBV12-3/TRBV12-4
D gene: TRBD2
clone size: .
CDR3 protein: CASRGSGGAKNIQYF
CDR3 DNA: TGTGCCAGCAGGGGTAGCGGGGGGGCCAAAAACATTCAGTACTTC

J gene: TRBJ1-5
V gene: TRBV6-2/TRBV6-3
D gene: .
clone size: few
CDR3 protein: CASSSSTGGPQHF
CDR3 DNA: TGTGCCAGCAGTTCTTCCACCGGCGGGCCCCAGCATTTT

J gene: TRBJ2-7
V gene: TRBV19
D gene: .
clone size: .
CDR3 protein: CASSNSRGYEQYF
CDR3 DNA: TGTGCCAGTAGTAATTCCAGGGGCTACGAGCAGTACTTC

J gene: TRBJ1-5
V gene: TRBV18
D gene: .
clone size: few
CDR3 protein: CASSRAEHNQPQHF
CDR3 DNA: TGTGCCAGCTCAAGGGCAGAACATAATCAGCCCCAGCATTTT

J gene: TRBJ1-4
V gene: TRBV4-1
D gene: .
clone size: few
CDR3 protein: CATRRAAGEKLFF
CDR3 DNA: TGCGCCACCCGGCGGGCGGCAGGTGAAAAACTGTTTTTT

J gene: TRBJ2-3
V gene: TRBV9
D gene: TRBD2
clone size: .
CDR3 protein: CASSVAPSGGSDTQYF
CDR3 DNA: TGTGCCAGCAGCGTAGCCCCTAGCGGGGGGTCAGATACGCAGTATTTT